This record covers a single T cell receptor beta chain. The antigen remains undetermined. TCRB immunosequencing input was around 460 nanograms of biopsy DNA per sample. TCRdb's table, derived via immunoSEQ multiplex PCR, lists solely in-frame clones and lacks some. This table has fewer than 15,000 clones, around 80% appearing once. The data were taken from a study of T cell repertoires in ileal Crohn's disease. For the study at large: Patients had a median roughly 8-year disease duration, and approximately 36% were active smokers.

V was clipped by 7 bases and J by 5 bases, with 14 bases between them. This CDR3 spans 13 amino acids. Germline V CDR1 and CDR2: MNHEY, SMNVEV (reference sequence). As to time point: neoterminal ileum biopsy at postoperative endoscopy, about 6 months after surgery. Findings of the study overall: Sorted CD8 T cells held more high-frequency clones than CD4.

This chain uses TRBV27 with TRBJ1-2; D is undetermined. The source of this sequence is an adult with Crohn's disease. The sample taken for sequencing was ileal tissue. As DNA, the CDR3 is TGTGCCAGCACTCCGGACGGTAGTTATGGCTACACCTTC. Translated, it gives CASTPDGSYGYTF.